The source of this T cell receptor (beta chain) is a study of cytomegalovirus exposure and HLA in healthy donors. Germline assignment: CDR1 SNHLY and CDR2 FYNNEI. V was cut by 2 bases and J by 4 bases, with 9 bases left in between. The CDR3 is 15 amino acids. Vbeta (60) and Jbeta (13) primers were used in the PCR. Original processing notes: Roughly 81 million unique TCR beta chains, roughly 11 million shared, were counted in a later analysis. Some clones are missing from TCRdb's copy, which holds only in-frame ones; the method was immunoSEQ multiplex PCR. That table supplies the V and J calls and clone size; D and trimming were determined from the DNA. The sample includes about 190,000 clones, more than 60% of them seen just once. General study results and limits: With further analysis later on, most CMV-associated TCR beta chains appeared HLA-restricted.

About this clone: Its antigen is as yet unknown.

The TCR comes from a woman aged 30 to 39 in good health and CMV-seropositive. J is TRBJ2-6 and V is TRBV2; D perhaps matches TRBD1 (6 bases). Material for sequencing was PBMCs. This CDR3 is CASSEQGPGANVLTF. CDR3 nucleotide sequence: TGTGCCAGCAGTGAACAGGGGCCGGGGGCCAACGTCCTGACTTTC.